This T cell receptor beta chain was found in a study of blood T cells in healthy people across ages. Next came a second PCR, run for about 6 to 12 cycles, which used a sample-barcoded 5' primer along with a J-beta primer mix. Each cDNA molecule was tagged by a template-switch adaptor that had 12 random nucleotides. TCRdb ran MiXCR on the 5' RACE reads and lists one entry per CDR3 protein. The profile shows some 1.4 million distinct CDR3 sequences, 40% to 50% of them singletons. V lost 5 bases and J lost 9, with 17 bases in between. This CDR3 comprises 13 residues. Germline CDR1 and CDR2: MNHEY and SMNVEV (reference sequence). The donors, all healthy, were Caucasians living in Russia, aged roughly 6 to 90. Study-level findings and limits: Estimates of diversity drawn from one million T cells were considered underestimates.

To note about this clonotype: Its antigen remains unidentified.

The chain carries TRBV27 and TRBJ2-7; perhaps TRBD1 as D (6 bases). The sequence was obtained from a woman under 30 in good health. Sequenced input: blood. The CDR3 DNA sequence: TGTGCCAGCAGTCCGCCGGACAGCAGAAGGCAGTACTTC. Translating it yields CASSPPDSRRQYF.